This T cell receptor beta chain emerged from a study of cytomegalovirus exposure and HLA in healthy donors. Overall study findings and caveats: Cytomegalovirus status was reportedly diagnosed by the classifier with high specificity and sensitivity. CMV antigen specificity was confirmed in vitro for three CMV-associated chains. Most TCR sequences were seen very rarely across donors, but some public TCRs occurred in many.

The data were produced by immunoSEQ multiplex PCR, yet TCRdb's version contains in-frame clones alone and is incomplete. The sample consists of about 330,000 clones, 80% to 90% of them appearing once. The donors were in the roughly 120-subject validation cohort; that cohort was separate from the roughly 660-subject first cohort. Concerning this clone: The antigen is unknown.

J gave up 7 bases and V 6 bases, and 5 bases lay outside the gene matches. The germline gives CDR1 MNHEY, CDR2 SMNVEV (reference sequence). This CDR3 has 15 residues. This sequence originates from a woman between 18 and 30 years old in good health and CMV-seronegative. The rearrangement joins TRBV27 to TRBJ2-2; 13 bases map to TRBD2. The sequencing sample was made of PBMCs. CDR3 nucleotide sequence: TGTGCCAGCAGCTCGACTAGCGGGAGGATCGGGGAGCTGTTTTTT. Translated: CASSSTSGRIGELFF.